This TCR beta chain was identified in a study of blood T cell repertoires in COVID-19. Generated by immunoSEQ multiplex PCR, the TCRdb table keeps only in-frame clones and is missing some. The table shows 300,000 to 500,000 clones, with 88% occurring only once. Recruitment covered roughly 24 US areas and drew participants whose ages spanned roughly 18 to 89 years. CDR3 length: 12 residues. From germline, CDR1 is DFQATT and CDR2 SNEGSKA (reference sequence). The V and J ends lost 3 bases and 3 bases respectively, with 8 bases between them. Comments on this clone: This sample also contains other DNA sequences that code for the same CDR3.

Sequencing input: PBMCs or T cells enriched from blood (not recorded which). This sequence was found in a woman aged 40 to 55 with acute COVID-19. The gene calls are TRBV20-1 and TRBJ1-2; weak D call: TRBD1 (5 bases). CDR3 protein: CSASAGDYGYTF. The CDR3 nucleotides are TGCAGTGCTAGTGCGGGGGACTATGGCTACACCTTC.